Sequencing of this TCR beta chain was carried out in a study of radiation and T cells in renal cell carcinoma. Study observations and caveats: From baseline, blood top tumor clonotypes peaked at 2 weeks post-radiation.

Sequencing used immunoSEQ multiplex PCR; TCRdb keeps in-frame clones, though not all of them. The profile shows approximately 110,000 clones, roughly four fifths of them singletons. Noted time point: baseline pretreatment blood. The treatment here: 15 Gy SBRT to primary tumor, nephrectomy 4 weeks later. After SBRT, blood was collected at 2 and 4 weeks, plus baseline. As concerns this clone: Its antigen is as yet unknown.

This CDR3 is built from 13 residues. Germline-derived CDR1 and CDR2 are SGHAT and FQDESV (reference sequence). The V end lost 3 bases, the J end lost 8 bases, and 13 bases lay between the germline ends. The clonotype was recovered from a woman in her sixties with renal cell carcinoma. The chain joins TRBV11-1 to TRBJ1-2; D call uncertain. The sequences come from blood, collected from a patient whose treatment included radiotherapy and nephrectomy. The CDR3 nucleotides read TGTGCCAGCAGCTTTGCCAGGTCGGGAGGCTACACCTTC. Residues: CASSFARSGGYTF. Full variable domain (missing parts from reference TRBV11-1 and TRBJ1-2): EAEVAQSPRYKITEKSQAVAFWCDPISGHATLYWYRQILGQGPELLVQFQDESVVDDSQLPKDRFSAERLKGVDSTLKIQPAELGDSAMYLCASSFARSGGYTFGSGTRLTVV.